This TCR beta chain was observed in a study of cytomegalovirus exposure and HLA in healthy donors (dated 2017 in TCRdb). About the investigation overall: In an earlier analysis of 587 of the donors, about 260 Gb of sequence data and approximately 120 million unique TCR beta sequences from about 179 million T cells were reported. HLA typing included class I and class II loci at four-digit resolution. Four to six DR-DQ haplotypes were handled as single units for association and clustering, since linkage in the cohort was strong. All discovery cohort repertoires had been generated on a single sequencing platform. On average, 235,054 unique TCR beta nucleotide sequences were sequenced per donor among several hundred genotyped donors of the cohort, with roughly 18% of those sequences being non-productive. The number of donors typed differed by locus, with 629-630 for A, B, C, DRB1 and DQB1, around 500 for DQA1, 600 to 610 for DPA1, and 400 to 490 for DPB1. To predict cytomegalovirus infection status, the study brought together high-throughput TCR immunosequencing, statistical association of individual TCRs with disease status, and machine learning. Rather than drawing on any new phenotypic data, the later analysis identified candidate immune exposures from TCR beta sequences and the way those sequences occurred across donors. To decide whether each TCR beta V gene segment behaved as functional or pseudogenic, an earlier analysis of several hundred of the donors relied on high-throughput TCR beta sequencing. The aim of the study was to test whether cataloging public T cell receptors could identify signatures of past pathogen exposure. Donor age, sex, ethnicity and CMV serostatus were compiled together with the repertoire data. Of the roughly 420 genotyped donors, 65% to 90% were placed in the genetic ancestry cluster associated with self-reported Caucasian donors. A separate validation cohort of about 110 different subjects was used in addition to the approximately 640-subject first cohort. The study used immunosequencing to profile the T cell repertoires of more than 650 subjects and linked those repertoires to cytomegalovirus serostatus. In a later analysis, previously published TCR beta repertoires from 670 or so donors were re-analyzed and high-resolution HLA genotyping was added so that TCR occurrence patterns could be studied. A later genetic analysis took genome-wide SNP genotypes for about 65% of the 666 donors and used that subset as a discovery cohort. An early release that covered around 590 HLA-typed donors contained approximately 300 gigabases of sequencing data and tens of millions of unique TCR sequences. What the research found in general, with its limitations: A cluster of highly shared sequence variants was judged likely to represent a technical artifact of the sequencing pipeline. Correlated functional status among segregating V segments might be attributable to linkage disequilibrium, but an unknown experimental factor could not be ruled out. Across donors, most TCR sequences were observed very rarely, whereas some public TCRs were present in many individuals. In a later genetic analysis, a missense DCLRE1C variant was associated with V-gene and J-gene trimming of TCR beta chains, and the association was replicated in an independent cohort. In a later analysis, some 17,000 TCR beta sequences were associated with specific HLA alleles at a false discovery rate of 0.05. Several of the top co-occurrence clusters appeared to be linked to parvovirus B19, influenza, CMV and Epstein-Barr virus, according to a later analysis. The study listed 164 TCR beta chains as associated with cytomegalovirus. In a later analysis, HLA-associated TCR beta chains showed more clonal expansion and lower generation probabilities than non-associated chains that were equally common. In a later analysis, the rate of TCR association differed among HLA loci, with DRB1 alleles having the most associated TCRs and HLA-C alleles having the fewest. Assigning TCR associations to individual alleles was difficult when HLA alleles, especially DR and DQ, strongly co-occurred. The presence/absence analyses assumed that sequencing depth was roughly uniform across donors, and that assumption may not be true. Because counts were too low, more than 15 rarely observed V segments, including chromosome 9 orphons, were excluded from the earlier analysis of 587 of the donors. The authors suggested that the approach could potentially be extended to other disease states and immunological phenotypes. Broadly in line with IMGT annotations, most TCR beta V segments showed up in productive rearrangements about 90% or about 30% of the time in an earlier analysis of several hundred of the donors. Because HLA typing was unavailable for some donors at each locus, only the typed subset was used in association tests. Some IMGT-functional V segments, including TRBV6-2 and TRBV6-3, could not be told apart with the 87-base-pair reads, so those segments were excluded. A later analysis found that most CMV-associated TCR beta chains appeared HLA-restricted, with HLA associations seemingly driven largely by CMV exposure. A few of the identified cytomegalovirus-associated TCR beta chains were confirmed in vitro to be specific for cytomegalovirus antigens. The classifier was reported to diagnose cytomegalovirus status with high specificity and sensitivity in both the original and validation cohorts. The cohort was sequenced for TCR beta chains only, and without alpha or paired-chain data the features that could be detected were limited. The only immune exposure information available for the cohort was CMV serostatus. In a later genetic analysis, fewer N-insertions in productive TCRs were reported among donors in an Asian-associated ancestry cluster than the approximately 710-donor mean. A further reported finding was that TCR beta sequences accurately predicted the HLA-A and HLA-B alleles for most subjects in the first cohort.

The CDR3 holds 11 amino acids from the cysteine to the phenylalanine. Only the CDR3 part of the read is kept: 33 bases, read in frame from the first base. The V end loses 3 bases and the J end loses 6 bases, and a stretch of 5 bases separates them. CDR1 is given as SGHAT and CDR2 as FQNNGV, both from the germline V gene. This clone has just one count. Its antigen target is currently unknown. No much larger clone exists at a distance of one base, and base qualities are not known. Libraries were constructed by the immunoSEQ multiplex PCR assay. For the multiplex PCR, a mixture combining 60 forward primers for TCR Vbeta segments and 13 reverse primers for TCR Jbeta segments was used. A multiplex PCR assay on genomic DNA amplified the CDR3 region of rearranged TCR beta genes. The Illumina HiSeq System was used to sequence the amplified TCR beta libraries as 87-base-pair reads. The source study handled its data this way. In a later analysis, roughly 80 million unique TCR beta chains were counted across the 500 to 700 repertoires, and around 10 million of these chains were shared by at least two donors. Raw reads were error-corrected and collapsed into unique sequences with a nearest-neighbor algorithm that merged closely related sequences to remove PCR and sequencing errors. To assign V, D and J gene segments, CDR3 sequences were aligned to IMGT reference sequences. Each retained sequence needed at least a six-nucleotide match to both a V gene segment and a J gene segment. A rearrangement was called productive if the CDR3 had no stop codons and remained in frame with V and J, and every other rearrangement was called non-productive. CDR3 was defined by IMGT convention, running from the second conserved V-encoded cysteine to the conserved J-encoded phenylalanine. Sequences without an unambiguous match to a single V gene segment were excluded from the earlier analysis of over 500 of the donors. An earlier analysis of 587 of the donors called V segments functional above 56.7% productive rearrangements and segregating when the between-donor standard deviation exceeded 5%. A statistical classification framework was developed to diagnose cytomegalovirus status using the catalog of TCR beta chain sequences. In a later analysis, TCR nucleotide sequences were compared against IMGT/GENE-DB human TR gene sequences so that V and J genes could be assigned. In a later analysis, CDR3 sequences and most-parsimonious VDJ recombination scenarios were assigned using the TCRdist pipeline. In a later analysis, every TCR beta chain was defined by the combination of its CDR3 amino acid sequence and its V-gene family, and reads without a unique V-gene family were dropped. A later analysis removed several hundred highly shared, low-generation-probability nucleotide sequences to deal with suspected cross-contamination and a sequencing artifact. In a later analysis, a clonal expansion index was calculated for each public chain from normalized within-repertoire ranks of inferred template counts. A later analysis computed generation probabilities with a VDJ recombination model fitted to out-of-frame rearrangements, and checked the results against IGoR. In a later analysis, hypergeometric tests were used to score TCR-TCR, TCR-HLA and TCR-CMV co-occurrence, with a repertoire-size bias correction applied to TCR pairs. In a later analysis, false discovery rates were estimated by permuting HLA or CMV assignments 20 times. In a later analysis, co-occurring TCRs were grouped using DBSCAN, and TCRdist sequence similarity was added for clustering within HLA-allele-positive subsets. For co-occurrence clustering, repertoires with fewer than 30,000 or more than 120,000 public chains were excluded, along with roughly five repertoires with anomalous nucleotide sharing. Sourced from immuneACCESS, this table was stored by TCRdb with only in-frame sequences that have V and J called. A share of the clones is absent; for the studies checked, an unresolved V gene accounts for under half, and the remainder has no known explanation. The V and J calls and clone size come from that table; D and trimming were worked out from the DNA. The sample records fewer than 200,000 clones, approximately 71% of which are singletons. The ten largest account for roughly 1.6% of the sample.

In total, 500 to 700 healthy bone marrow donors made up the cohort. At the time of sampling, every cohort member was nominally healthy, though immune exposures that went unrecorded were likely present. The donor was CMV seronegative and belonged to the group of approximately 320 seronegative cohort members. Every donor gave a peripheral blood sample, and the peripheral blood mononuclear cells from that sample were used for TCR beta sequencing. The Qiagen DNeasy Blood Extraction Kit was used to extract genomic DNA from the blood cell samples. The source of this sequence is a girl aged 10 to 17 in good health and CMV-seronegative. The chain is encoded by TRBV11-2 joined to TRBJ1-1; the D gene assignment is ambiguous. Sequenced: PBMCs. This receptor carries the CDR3 CASSFRAEAFF. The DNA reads TGTGCCAGCAGCTTTAGAGCTGAAGCTTTCTTT.